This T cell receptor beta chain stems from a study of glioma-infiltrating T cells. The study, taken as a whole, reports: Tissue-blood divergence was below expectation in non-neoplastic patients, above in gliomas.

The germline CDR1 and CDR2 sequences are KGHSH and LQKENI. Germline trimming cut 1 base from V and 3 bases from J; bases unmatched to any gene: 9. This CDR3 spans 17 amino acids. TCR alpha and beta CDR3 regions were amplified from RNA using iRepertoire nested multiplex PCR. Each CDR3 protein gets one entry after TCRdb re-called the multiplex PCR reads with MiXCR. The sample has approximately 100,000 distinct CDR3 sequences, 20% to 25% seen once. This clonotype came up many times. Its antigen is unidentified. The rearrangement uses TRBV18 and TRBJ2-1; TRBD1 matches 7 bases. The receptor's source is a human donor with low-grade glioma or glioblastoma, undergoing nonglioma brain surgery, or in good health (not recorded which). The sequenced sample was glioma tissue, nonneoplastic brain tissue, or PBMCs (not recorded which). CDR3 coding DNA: TGTGCCAGCTCACCACGGACCACAGGGGTAGGCTACAATGAGCAGTTCTTC. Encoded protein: CASSPRTTGVGYNEQFF.